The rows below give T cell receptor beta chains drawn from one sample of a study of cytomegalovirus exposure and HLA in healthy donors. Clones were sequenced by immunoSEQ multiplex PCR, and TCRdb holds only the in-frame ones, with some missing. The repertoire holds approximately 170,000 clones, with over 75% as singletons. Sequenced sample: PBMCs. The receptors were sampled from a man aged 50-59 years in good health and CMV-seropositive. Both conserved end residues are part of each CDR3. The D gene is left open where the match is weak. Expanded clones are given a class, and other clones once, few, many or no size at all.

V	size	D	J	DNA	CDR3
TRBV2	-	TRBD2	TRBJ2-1	TGTGCCAGCAGTGAAGCGGGGACTAGCGGGAGGACACGGTTCTTC	CASSEAGTSGRTRFF
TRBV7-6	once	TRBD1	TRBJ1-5	TGTGCCAGCAGCTCGGGGACAGGGAGGGGCAATCAGCCCCAGCATTTT	CASSSGTGRGNQPQHF
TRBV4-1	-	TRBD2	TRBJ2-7	TGCGCCAGCAGCCATCCGGGACTAGCTAACTACGAGCAGTACTTC	CASSHPGLANYEQYF
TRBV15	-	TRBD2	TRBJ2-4	TGTGCCACCAGCAGAGATAGGGGACTAGCGGGGGTAGCCAAAAACATTCAGTACTTC	CATSRDRGLAGVAKNIQYF
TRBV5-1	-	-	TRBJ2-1	TGCGCCAGCAGCTTCGATAGCGGCCTCGGGAATGAGCAGTTCTTC	CASSFDSGLGNEQFF
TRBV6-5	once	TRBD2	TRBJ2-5	TGTGCCAGCAGTTACTCGATAGCGGGAGGAGAGACCCAGTACTTC	CASSYSIAGGETQYF
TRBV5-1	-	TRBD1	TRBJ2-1	TGCGCCAGCAGCCACGAGGGACAGGGGAGGAATGAGCAGTTCTTC	CASSHEGQGRNEQFF
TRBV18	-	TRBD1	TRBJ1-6	TGTGCCAGCTCACCCCGGACAGGGGGCGACAATTCACCCCTCCACTTT	CASSPRTGGDNSPLHF
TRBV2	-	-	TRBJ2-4	TGTGCCAGCAGTGAGCCGGACATTCAGTACTTC	CASSEPDIQYF
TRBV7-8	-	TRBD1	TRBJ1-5	TGTGCCAGCAGCTTTGACAGGGGAAGAGGTCAGCCCCAGCATTTT	CASSFDRGRGQPQHF
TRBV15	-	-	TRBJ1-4	TGTGCCACGGGGGGGGCAGGGAGTGAAAAACTGTTTTTT	CATGGAGSEKLFF
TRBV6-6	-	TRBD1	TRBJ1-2	TGTGCCAGCAGGAGGGGACAGTGGGACTATGGCTACACCTTC	CASRRGQWDYGYTF
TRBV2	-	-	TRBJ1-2	TGTGCCAGCAGTGAACAGGGGTACTATGGCTACACCTTC	CASSEQGYYGYTF
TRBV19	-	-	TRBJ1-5	TGTGCCAGTAGTACAGGGGTGGGTCAGCCCCAGCATTTT	CASSTGVGQPQHF
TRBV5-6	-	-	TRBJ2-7	TGTGCCAGCAGCGAAGGACAGACCTCCCTATACGAGCAGTACTTC	CASSEGQTSLYEQYF
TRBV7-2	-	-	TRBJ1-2	TGTGCCAGCAGCTCCTCACAAGGACTGGTGGATGGCTACACCTTC	CASSSSQGLVDGYTF
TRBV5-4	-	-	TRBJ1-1	TGTGCCAGCAGCAGGATCCAGGGAAAGAACACTGAAGCTTTCTTT	CASSRIQGKNTEAFF
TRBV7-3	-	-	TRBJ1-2	TGTGCCAGCAGCTTAAACAGCCCCGCTGAACTCTATGGCTACACCTTC	CASSLNSPAELYGYTF
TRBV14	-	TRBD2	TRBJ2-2	TGTGCCAGCAGCCCCCTAGCGGGTTACACCGGGGAGCTGTTTTTT	CASSPLAGYTGELFF
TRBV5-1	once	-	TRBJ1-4	TGCGCCAGCAGCGCGAGGGTTAATGAAAAACTGTTTTTT	CASSARVNEKLFF
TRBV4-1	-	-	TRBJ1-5	TGCGCCAGCAGCCAAGCGGGGAGCAATCAGCCCCAGCATTTT	CASSQAGSNQPQHF
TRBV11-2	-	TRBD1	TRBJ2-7	TGTGCCAGCAGCGTGGGACAGGGGAATAGTGCCTACGAGCAGTACTTC	CASSVGQGNSAYEQYF
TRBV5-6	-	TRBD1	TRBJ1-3	TGTGCCAGCAGCTTCAGGGGACAGGGGAGAAACACCATATATTTT	CASSFRGQGRNTIYF
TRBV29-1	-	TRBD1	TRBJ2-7	TGCAGCGCCCTACAGGGGTCCGCCGGACGCGAGCAGTACTTC	CSALQGSAGREQYF
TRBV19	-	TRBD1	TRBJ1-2	TGTGCCAGTGTACCGGGACAGTCAAACTATGGCTACACCTTC	CASVPGQSNYGYTF
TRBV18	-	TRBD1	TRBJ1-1	TGTGCCAGCTCACCTGTTACAGGGGGAGACACTGAAGCTTTCTTT	CASSPVTGGDTEAFF